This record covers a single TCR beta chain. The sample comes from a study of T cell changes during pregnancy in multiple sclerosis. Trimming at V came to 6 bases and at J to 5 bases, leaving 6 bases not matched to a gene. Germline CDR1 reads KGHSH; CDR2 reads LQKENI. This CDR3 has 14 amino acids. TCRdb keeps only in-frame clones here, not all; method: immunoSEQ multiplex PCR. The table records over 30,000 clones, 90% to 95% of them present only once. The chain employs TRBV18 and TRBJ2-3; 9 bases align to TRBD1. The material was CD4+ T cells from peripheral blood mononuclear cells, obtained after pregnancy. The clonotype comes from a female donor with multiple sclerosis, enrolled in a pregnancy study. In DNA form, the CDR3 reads TGTGCCAGCTCGCCGGGACAGGGATTAGATACGCAGTATTTT. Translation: CASSPGQGLDTQYF.